The 21 T cell receptor beta chains below come from one sample, sequenced in a study of blood T cell repertoires in COVID-19. This table comes from immunoSEQ multiplex PCR, and its TCRdb copy is limited to in-frame clones, with some not included. The repertoire consists of 250,000 or so clones, with around 89% occurring once and the leading ten covering 8.8%. The sequenced sample consisted of PBMCs or T cells enriched from blood (not recorded which). Every receptor here comes from a man aged 35 to 55 who had recovered from COVID-19.

CDR3 amino acids: CAWSPNPGQRTGELFF. DNA for the CDR3: TGTGCCTGGAGCCCAAACCCGGGACAGAGGACCGGGGAGCTGTTTTTT. The chain links TRBV30 to TRBJ2-2, with 7 bases identical to TRBD1. V dropped 3 bases and J dropped 5; count of bases not matched to a gene: 12. The CDR3 is made up of 16 amino acids. Germline-derived CDR1 and CDR2 are GTSNPN and SVGIG (reference sequence). The full variable domain, in which reference TRBV30 and TRBJ2-2 provide the parts outside the CDR3, is SQTIHQWPATLVQPVGSPLSLECTVEGTSNPNLYWYRQAAGRGLQLLFYSVGIGQISSEVPQNLSASRPQDRQFILSSKKLLLSDSGFYLCAWSPNPGQRTGELFFGEGSRLTVL.

This clone was counted a single time. The gene calls are TRBV11-2 and TRBJ1-5, with a tentative D call TRBD1 (6 bases). Germline CDR1 and CDR2: SGHAT and FQNNGV. This CDR3 comprises 15 residues. V lost 0 bases and J 9 bases, leaving 15 bases between the germline ends. CDR3 in amino acids: CASSLDPTGDWPQHF. The CDR3 DNA sequence: TGTGCCAGCAGCTTAGATCCGACAGGAGATTGGCCCCAGCATTTT. Combining the CDR3 with reference TRBV11-2 and TRBJ1-5 gives the whole variable domain EAGVAQSPRYKIIEKRQSVAFWCNPISGHATLYWYQQILGQGPKLLIQFQNNGVVDDSQLPKDRFSAERLKGVDSTLKIQPAKLEDSAVYLCASSLDPTGDWPQHFGDGTRLSIL.

The CDR3 nucleotides read TGTGCCAGCAGACTCGGACTAGCCGGGGAGCTGTTTTTT. Protein sequence: CASRLGLAGELFF. The chain joins TRBV27 to TRBJ2-2; TRBD2 aligns across 7 bases. The CDR3 loop spans 13 amino acids. V was pared by 6 bases and J by 6 bases, with 4 bases of the junction left unmatched. Germline CDR1 is MNHEY and CDR2 is SMNVEV (reference sequence).

The V and J genes are TRBV6-2 or TRBV6-3 and TRBJ2-5, with 8 positions matching TRBD2. The junction had 8 bases not matched to a gene; V was cut back by 1 base and J by 4 bases. Germline assignment: CDR1 MNHEY and CDR2 SVGEGT. This CDR3 has 16 amino acids. CDR3: CASSYFGAGGRETQYF. The CDR3 nucleotides are TGTGCCAGCAGTTACTTCGGTGCGGGGGGAAGAGAGACCCAGTACTTC.

The chain has TRBV5-1 and TRBJ1-2, with D hard to call. Germline CDR1 SGHRS, CDR2 YFSETQ. CDR3 length equals 15 residues. V was cut by 3 bases and J by 3 bases, with 15 bases left in between. The CDR3 nucleotides read TGCGCCAGCAGCTCCGGCGCCGGAGATGACTATGGCTACACCTTC. It specifies CASSSGAGDDYGYTF.

The chain uses TRBV6-5 and TRBJ2-7, with 13 bases aligning to TRBD2. V dropped 6 bases and J dropped 2; count of bases not matched to a gene: 4. The length of the CDR3 is 15 residues. Germline CDR1 reads MNHEY; CDR2 reads SVGAGI. The CDR3 loop reads CASSSTSGGAYEQYF. In nucleotides, the CDR3 is TGTGCCAGCAGCAGTACTAGCGGGGGGGCCTACGAGCAGTACTTC.

The chain carries TRBV19 and TRBJ2-5; 10 bases align to TRBD2. CDR1 and CDR2 (germline): LNHDA, SQIVND (reference sequence). The CDR3 consists of 12 residues. The V and J ends lost 9 bases and 6 bases, in that order; junction bases with no gene match: 4. CDR3 loop: CASASGGQTQYF. The CDR3, as DNA: TGTGCCAGCGCTAGCGGGGGACAGACCCAGTACTTC.

The chain is built from TRBV12-3 or TRBV12-4 and TRBJ2-5, with a tentative D call TRBD2 (5 bases). The V end was cut by 9 bases, the J end by 7 bases, with 15 bases between. This CDR3 has 12 residues. CDR3 in amino acids: CASEGEVGTQYF. CDR3 sequence (DNA): TGTGCCAGTGAGGGTGAAGTGGGGACCCAGTACTTC.

The rearrangement uses TRBV7-3 and TRBJ2-5; TRBD1 matches 9 bases. J was trimmed by 4 bases and V by 7 bases; bases with no gene match: 7. This CDR3 is built from 14 residues. From germline, CDR1 is SGHTA and CDR2 FQGTGA. CDR3 protein: CASMGQGKGETQYF. The CDR3 DNA sequence: TGTGCCAGCATGGGACAGGGAAAGGGAGAGACCCAGTACTTC.

The gene calls are TRBV27 and TRBJ2-3; D is unresolved. Germline-derived CDR1 and CDR2 are MNHEY and SMNVEV (reference sequence). CDR3 length equals 14 residues. The V end lost 7 bases, the J end lost 2 bases, and 13 bases lay between the germline ends. CDR3 coding DNA: TGTGCCAGCAAGCTGGAACACTACACAGATACGCAGTATTTT. It translates to CASKLEHYTDTQYF.

V and J are TRBV19 and TRBJ2-7; a possible D gene is TRBD1 (5 bases). The CDR3 totals 13 residues. Germline V gene data show CDR1 as LNHDA and CDR2 as SQIVND (reference sequence). The V and J ends lost 1 base and 4 bases respectively, with 8 bases between them. Here the CDR3 reads CASSIARDYEQYF. The CDR3 bases are TGTGCCAGTAGTATAGCCAGGGATTACGAGCAGTACTTC.

The chain links TRBV5-8 to TRBJ2-3, with D possibly TRBD2 on 6 matching bases. Between the trimmed V and J ends, which lost 2 bases and 3 bases, there was a span of 7 bases. CDR1 and CDR2 (germline): SGHTS, YDEGEE. CDR3 length equals 13 residues. The CDR3, as DNA: TGTGCCAGCAGCTTTCGGGGGACAGATACGCAGTATTTT. It encodes CASSFRGTDTQYF.

The chain joins TRBV7-9 to TRBJ2-1, with 11 positions matching TRBD2. Germline lookup yields CDR1 SEHNR and CDR2 FQNEAQ (reference sequence). The CDR3 runs to 18 residues. The junction had 7 bases not matched to a gene; V was cut back by 0 bases and J by 3 bases. Here the CDR3 reads CASSLALRLAGLYNEQFF. CDR3 in DNA: TGTGCCAGCAGCTTAGCGTTGAGACTAGCGGGACTCTACAATGAGCAGTTCTTC.

This chain joins TRBV11-2 and TRBJ2-1; 9 bases line up with TRBD2. Trimming cost V 5 bases and J 6 bases; bases outside gene matches: 14. The CDR3 covers 17 residues. Per the germline V gene, CDR1 is SGHAT and CDR2 is FQNNGV. CDR3 DNA: TGTGCCAGCAGCATCCCCCTGGCGGGGGGGCTTATCAATGAGCAGTTCTTC. Amino acid sequence: CASSIPLAGGLINEQFF.

This chain joins TRBV2 and TRBJ2-1; maybe TRBD2 (5 bases). The CDR3 is made up of 16 amino acids. Per germline, CDR1 SNHLY and CDR2 FYNNEI. The V end lost 6 bases, the J end lost 5 bases, and 20 bases lay between the germline ends. The CDR3 nucleotides read TGTGCCAGCAGGCCACTTAGGGCGGGTTCGGACAATGAGCAGTTCTTC. Translated, it gives CASRPLRAGSDNEQFF.

The V gene is TRBV29-1, the J gene TRBJ2-3; possible D gene TRBD1, 5 bases. Germline V gives CDR1 SQVTM, CDR2 ANQGSEA. The V end lost 5 bases, the J end lost 2 bases, and 20 bases lay between the germline ends. The CDR3 consists of 16 residues. The CDR3 is CSVRSGLKRPTDTQYF. The CDR3 DNA follows: TGCAGCGTTCGGTCAGGGCTCAAAAGGCCCACAGATACGCAGTATTTT.

The chain combines TRBV7-3 with TRBJ2-2; 13 nucleotides agree with TRBD2. The junction had 4 bases not matched to a gene; V was cut back by 5 bases and J by 4 bases. The CDR3 runs to 16 residues. Per the germline V gene, CDR1 is SGHTA and CDR2 is FQGTGA. The CDR3 DNA reads as TGTGCCAGCAGCACAGGACTAGCGGGGGCCACCGGGGAGCTGTTTTTT. Its translation is CASSTGLAGATGELFF.

The J gene is TRBJ2-7, the V gene TRBV6-5; 9 bases are a match to TRBD2. The J segment lost 0 bases and the V segment lost 0 bases, leaving 3 bases of the junction unmatched. Germline V lookup: CDR1 MNHEY, CDR2 SVGAGI. This CDR3 has 16 residues. As DNA, the CDR3 is TGTGCCAGCAGTTACTCGGGCGGGAGGGCCTCCTACGAGCAGTACTTC. Its protein product is CASSYSGGRASYEQYF.

The V and J genes are TRBV27 and TRBJ2-2; TRBD2 matches 9 bases. The ends lost 3 bases at V and 4 bases at J; junction bases unmatched: 9. The CDR3 has 17 amino acids. Germline assignment: CDR1 MNHEY and CDR2 SMNVEV (reference sequence). The CDR3 region is CASSLMGIAGVTGELFF. CDR3 DNA sequence: TGTGCCAGCAGTTTGATGGGCATAGCGGGAGTCACCGGGGAGCTGTTTTTT.

The chain joins TRBV27 to TRBJ1-2; 8 bases are shared with TRBD1. Germline values: CDR1 MNHEY, CDR2 SMNVEV (reference sequence). CDR3 length: 14 residues. The V segment lost 4 bases and the J segment 4 bases; nucleotides outside the gene matches: 5. CDR3 protein: CASSSHTGGYGYTF. The DNA for the CDR3 is TGTGCCAGCAGTTCCCATACAGGGGGCTATGGCTACACCTTC.

This chain links TRBV18 with TRBJ2-7; D call uncertain. V lost 6 bases, J lost 4 bases, and 13 bases lay in between. The CDR3 totals 13 residues. CDR1 and CDR2 from the germline V gene are KGHSH and LQKENI. Here the CDR3 DNA reads TGTGCCAGCTCGAGACTGAAGATATACGAGCAGTACTTC. Translated, it gives CASSRLKIYEQYF.